The rows below give T cell receptor beta chains drawn from one sample of a study. Data came from immunoSEQ multiplex PCR; TCRdb stores just in-frame clones and leaves some out. The data hold around 50,000 clones, with more than 85% observed a single time. The specimen was PBMCs. The receptors come from a middle-aged man with rheumatoid arthritis. CDR3s include the opening cysteine and the closing phenylalanine or tryptophan. The order of the fields is clone size, J gene, V gene, CDR3 length, D gene, CDR3 DNA, CDR3 protein. The D gene is left open where the match is weak. The listing skips clone size in some rows; elsewhere it reads once, few, many or a size class.

clone size: -
J gene: TRBJ2-3
V gene: TRBV18
CDR3 length: 15
D gene: TRBD2
CDR3 DNA: TGTGCCAGCTCACGGAGCGGGAGCGGGACAGATACGCAGTATTTT
CDR3 protein: CASSRSGSGTDTQYF

clone size: -
J gene: TRBJ2-7
V gene: TRBV9
CDR3 length: 14
D gene: TRBD1
CDR3 DNA: TGTGCCAGCAGCCCGCGGGACAGGGCCTCCGAGCAGTACTTC
CDR3 protein: CASSPRDRASEQYF

clone size: -
J gene: TRBJ2-7
V gene: TRBV7-9
CDR3 length: 13
D gene: -
CDR3 DNA: TGTGCCAGCAGCTCCGGCCCCTCCTACGAGCAGTACTTC
CDR3 protein: CASSSGPSYEQYF

clone size: -
J gene: TRBJ1-2
V gene: TRBV6-2/TRBV6-3
CDR3 length: 14
D gene: -
CDR3 DNA: TGTGCCAGCAGTTCCTTCGACACTAACTATGGCTACACCTTC
CDR3 protein: CASSSFDTNYGYTF

clone size: -
J gene: TRBJ1-1
V gene: TRBV19
CDR3 length: 15
D gene: -
CDR3 DNA: TGTGCCAGTAGTAGCACAGCAAATTTGAACACTGAAGCTTTCTTT
CDR3 protein: CASSSTANLNTEAFF

clone size: -
J gene: TRBJ1-4
V gene: TRBV2
CDR3 length: 12
D gene: -
CDR3 DNA: TGTGCCAGCAGCCGGGAGGATGAAAAACTGTTTTTT
CDR3 protein: CASSREDEKLFF

clone size: once
J gene: TRBJ2-5
V gene: TRBV5-1
CDR3 length: 12
D gene: -
CDR3 DNA: TGCGCCAGCAGCGGGGGGGCTGGGACCCAGTACTTC
CDR3 protein: CASSGGAGTQYF

clone size: -
J gene: TRBJ2-2
V gene: TRBV7-3
CDR3 length: 15
D gene: TRBD1
CDR3 DNA: TGTGCCAGCAGCTTAGACAGGGGGAACACCGGGGAGCTGTTTTTT
CDR3 protein: CASSLDRGNTGELFF

clone size: -
J gene: TRBJ2-5
V gene: TRBV28
CDR3 length: 14
D gene: -
CDR3 DNA: TGTGCCAGCAGTACGGACCCGAATCACGAGACCCAGTACTTC
CDR3 protein: CASSTDPNHETQYF

clone size: -
J gene: TRBJ2-7
V gene: TRBV3-1/TRBV3-2
CDR3 length: 15
D gene: TRBD2
CDR3 DNA: TGTGCCAGCAGCCTTCTAGCGGGAAGTGGCTACGAGCAGTACTTC
CDR3 protein: CASSLLAGSGYEQYF

clone size: -
J gene: TRBJ1-2
V gene: TRBV6-5
CDR3 length: 15
D gene: -
CDR3 DNA: TGTGCCAGCAGTTACCAATCAGGCAGTAACTATGGCTACACCTTC
CDR3 protein: CASSYQSGSNYGYTF

clone size: -
J gene: TRBJ1-6
V gene: TRBV5-6
CDR3 length: 15
D gene: TRBD1
CDR3 DNA: TGTGCCAGCAGCGAGTTACAGGGGGGAAATTCACCCCTCCACTTT
CDR3 protein: CASSELQGGNSPLHF

clone size: -
J gene: TRBJ2-3
V gene: TRBV7-2
CDR3 length: 17
D gene: TRBD2
CDR3 DNA: TGTGCCAGCAGTCCTGACGGCGGGAGGCCTTACACAGATACGCAGTATTTT
CDR3 protein: CASSPDGGRPYTDTQYF

clone size: once
J gene: TRBJ1-1
V gene: TRBV30
CDR3 length: 13
D gene: TRBD1
CDR3 DNA: TGTGCCTCCAGAACAGGGGAAAGGACTGAAGCTTTCTTT
CDR3 protein: CASRTGERTEAFF

clone size: -
J gene: TRBJ2-1
V gene: TRBV4-2
CDR3 length: 14
D gene: TRBD2
CDR3 DNA: TGTGCCAGCAGCCAAGTAACTAGCGGGAATGAGCAGTTCTTC
CDR3 protein: CASSQVTSGNEQFF

clone size: -
J gene: TRBJ2-1
V gene: TRBV27
CDR3 length: 15
D gene: TRBD2
CDR3 DNA: TGTGCCAGCAGTTTGATAGCGGGTCCCTGGGATGAGCAGTTCTTC
CDR3 protein: CASSLIAGPWDEQFF

clone size: -
J gene: TRBJ1-2
V gene: TRBV2
CDR3 length: 14
D gene: TRBD1
CDR3 DNA: TGTGCCAGCAGGGGGGACAGATCTAACTATGGCTACACCTTC
CDR3 protein: CASRGDRSNYGYTF

clone size: -
J gene: TRBJ2-2
V gene: TRBV7-2
CDR3 length: 14
D gene: -
CDR3 DNA: TGTGCCAGCAGCTTAGTGAGGACCACCGGGGAGCTGTTTTTT
CDR3 protein: CASSLVRTTGELFF

clone size: -
J gene: TRBJ1-6
V gene: TRBV14
CDR3 length: 16
D gene: -
CDR3 DNA: TGTGCCAGCAGCCAGGCGACCAGGGTGGTCCGTTCACCCCTCCACTTT
CDR3 protein: CASSQATRVVRSPLHF

clone size: -
J gene: TRBJ1-1
V gene: TRBV19
CDR3 length: 11
D gene: -
CDR3 DNA: TGTGCCAGTAGTGGGTGGGTTGAAGCTTTCTTT
CDR3 protein: CASSGWVEAFF

clone size: -
J gene: TRBJ2-3
V gene: TRBV13
CDR3 length: 15
D gene: -
CDR3 DNA: TGTGCCAGCAGCCGCAGGGCGCCTAGCACAGATACGCAGTATTTT
CDR3 protein: CASSRRAPSTDTQYF

clone size: -
J gene: TRBJ2-1
V gene: TRBV5-6
CDR3 length: 14
D gene: TRBD2
CDR3 DNA: TGTGCCAGCAGTCTAGCGGGAGCCTACAATGAGCAGTTCTTC
CDR3 protein: CASSLAGAYNEQFF

clone size: -
J gene: TRBJ2-1
V gene: TRBV6-7
CDR3 length: 14
D gene: -
CDR3 DNA: TGTGCCAGCACTGCGGTTCCGGTCGGGAGTGAGCAGTTCTTC
CDR3 protein: CASTAVPVGSEQFF

clone size: -
J gene: TRBJ2-3
V gene: TRBV18
CDR3 length: 16
D gene: -
CDR3 DNA: TGTGCCAGCTCCCAGGTTGACCTCGGAGGCACAGATACGCAGTATTTT
CDR3 protein: CASSQVDLGGTDTQYF

clone size: -
J gene: TRBJ2-1
V gene: TRBV20-1
CDR3 length: 11
D gene: -
CDR3 DNA: TGCAGTGCGGCCCCAGGTAGTGAGCAGTTCTTC
CDR3 protein: CSAAPGSEQFF

clone size: -
J gene: TRBJ1-1
V gene: TRBV6-5
CDR3 length: 13
D gene: -
CDR3 DNA: TGTGCCAGCAGTTACGAAGGGGGCACTGAAGCTTTCTTT
CDR3 protein: CASSYEGGTEAFF

clone size: -
J gene: TRBJ2-1
V gene: TRBV24-1
CDR3 length: 15
D gene: TRBD1
CDR3 DNA: TGTGCCACCAGTGATCCGGGACAGGCGTCGAATGAGCAGTTCTTC
CDR3 protein: CATSDPGQASNEQFF

clone size: -
J gene: TRBJ2-2
V gene: TRBV27
CDR3 length: 16
D gene: -
CDR3 DNA: TGTGCCAGCAGCACTATGCGGCGGGTAGGCACCGGGGAGCTGTTTTTT
CDR3 protein: CASSTMRRVGTGELFF

clone size: -
J gene: TRBJ2-5
V gene: TRBV27
CDR3 length: 15
D gene: -
CDR3 DNA: TGTGCCAGCAGTTTATCGATGGGGTACCAAGAGACCCAGTACTTC
CDR3 protein: CASSLSMGYQETQYF

clone size: once
J gene: TRBJ1-5
V gene: TRBV30
CDR3 length: 17
D gene: -
CDR3 DNA: TGTGCCTGGAGTCCACAGGGAGGCTCCTATAGCAATCAGCCCCAGCATTTT
CDR3 protein: CAWSPQGGSYSNQPQHF

clone size: once
J gene: TRBJ1-3
V gene: TRBV10-1
CDR3 length: 13
D gene: -
CDR3 DNA: TGCGCCAGCAGTGACAGGGGCGGCGACACCATATATTTT
CDR3 protein: CASSDRGGDTIYF

clone size: -
J gene: TRBJ1-1
V gene: TRBV12-5
CDR3 length: 13
D gene: -
CDR3 DNA: TGTGCTAGTGGTTTGGCAGGGAACACTGAAGCTTTCTTT
CDR3 protein: CASGLAGNTEAFF

clone size: -
J gene: TRBJ1-5
V gene: TRBV6-2/TRBV6-3
CDR3 length: 16
D gene: -
CDR3 DNA: TGTGCCAGCAGTGGCAGTGGGGCCCTTAGCAATCAGCCCCAGCATTTT
CDR3 protein: CASSGSGALSNQPQHF

clone size: -
J gene: TRBJ2-3
V gene: TRBV5-1
CDR3 length: 15
D gene: TRBD1
CDR3 DNA: TGCGCCAGCAGCTCGGGACAGACGGTCACAGATACGCAGTATTTT
CDR3 protein: CASSSGQTVTDTQYF

clone size: once
J gene: TRBJ2-2
V gene: TRBV9
CDR3 length: 15
D gene: -
CDR3 DNA: TGTGCCAGCAGCGTAGGACCAACAAGGACCGGGGAGCTGTTTTTT
CDR3 protein: CASSVGPTRTGELFF

clone size: once
J gene: TRBJ2-7
V gene: TRBV18
CDR3 length: 13
D gene: -
CDR3 DNA: TGTGCCAGCTCACCCGCGAAATCCTACGAGCAGTACTTC
CDR3 protein: CASSPAKSYEQYF

clone size: once
J gene: TRBJ2-6
V gene: TRBV7-2
CDR3 length: 19
D gene: TRBD2
CDR3 DNA: TGTGCCAGCAGCTTAGTTTCGACTAGCCGACTCTCTGGGGCCAACGTCCTGACTTTC
CDR3 protein: CASSLVSTSRLSGANVLTF

clone size: -
J gene: TRBJ2-1
V gene: TRBV6-5
CDR3 length: 14
D gene: -
CDR3 DNA: TGTGCCAGCAGTTATGGGGCAGGCTACAATGAGCAGTTCTTC
CDR3 protein: CASSYGAGYNEQFF

clone size: -
J gene: TRBJ2-7
V gene: TRBV5-1
CDR3 length: 13
D gene: -
CDR3 DNA: TGCGCCAGCTCCTCGAGACAGGGAGGCGAGCAGTACTTC
CDR3 protein: CASSSRQGGEQYF

clone size: -
J gene: TRBJ2-3
V gene: TRBV19
CDR3 length: 17
D gene: -
CDR3 DNA: TGTGCCAGTAGTCCCGTGTTACAGTACACTAGAGGAGATACGCAGTATTTT
CDR3 protein: CASSPVLQYTRGDTQYF

clone size: -
J gene: TRBJ1-2
V gene: TRBV23-1
CDR3 length: 17
D gene: -
CDR3 DNA: TGCGCCAGCAGCCGAGTATACAGGGAGAAATCAAACGTTGGCTACACCTTC
CDR3 protein: CASSRVYREKSNVGYTF

clone size: -
J gene: TRBJ2-7
V gene: TRBV11-2
CDR3 length: 12
D gene: -
CDR3 DNA: TGTGCCAGCAGCTTCTCGGACACCGGGTTTTCCTTC
CDR3 protein: CASSFSDTGFSF

clone size: -
J gene: TRBJ1-1
V gene: TRBV18
CDR3 length: 14
D gene: -
CDR3 DNA: TGTGCCAGCTCACCAGACAGGAAGAACACTGAAGCTTTCTTT
CDR3 protein: CASSPDRKNTEAFF

clone size: -
J gene: TRBJ2-7
V gene: TRBV19
CDR3 length: 13
D gene: -
CDR3 DNA: TGTGCCAGTAGTATGGTCGAGGGTTACGAGCAGTACTTC
CDR3 protein: CASSMVEGYEQYF

clone size: -
J gene: TRBJ1-5
V gene: TRBV28
CDR3 length: 18
D gene: TRBD1
CDR3 DNA: TGTGCCAGCATCCGGACAGGGGCGCTGATGTATAGCAATCAGCCCCAGCATTTT
CDR3 protein: CASIRTGALMYSNQPQHF

clone size: once
J gene: TRBJ1-3
V gene: TRBV10-2
CDR3 length: 16
D gene: -
CDR3 DNA: TGCGCCAGCAGTGAGCCGAGACAGGTTGGGGGAAACACCATATATTTT
CDR3 protein: CASSEPRQVGGNTIYF

clone size: once
J gene: TRBJ1-6
V gene: TRBV30
CDR3 length: 15
D gene: TRBD1
CDR3 DNA: TGTGCCTGGAGGGGGGACAGGGGCACGGGGTCACCCCTCCACTTT
CDR3 protein: CAWRGDRGTGSPLHF

clone size: -
J gene: TRBJ1-5
V gene: TRBV18
CDR3 length: 16
D gene: -
CDR3 DNA: TGTGCCAGCTCACTTCGACAGCCCGGCGAGAATCAGCCCCAGCATTTT
CDR3 protein: CASSLRQPGENQPQHF

clone size: -
J gene: TRBJ1-4
V gene: TRBV4-3
CDR3 length: 18
D gene: TRBD1
CDR3 DNA: TGCGCCAGCAGCCAAGATTCGACAGGGGGCATAACTAATGAAAAACTGTTTTTT
CDR3 protein: CASSQDSTGGITNEKLFF

clone size: -
J gene: TRBJ1-2
V gene: TRBV29-1
CDR3 length: 16
D gene: -
CDR3 DNA: TGCAGCGTTGAAGCCCCGGTCGCGGCGGGGAACTATGGCTACACCTTC
CDR3 protein: CSVEAPVAAGNYGYTF